This is a list of T cell receptor beta chains from one sample in a study of blood T cells in healthy people across ages. TCRdb re-analysed the 5' RACE reads in MiXCR, keeping a single row per CDR3 protein. This table holds 600,000 to 850,000 distinct CDR3 sequences, roughly 47% found once. Material for sequencing was blood. The receptors stem from a woman aged 60 to 75 in good health. Both conserved end residues are part of each CDR3. The order of the fields is clone size, J gene, D gene, V gene, CDR3 DNA, CDR3 protein. A D gene is named only where the DNA matches it firmly. The listing skips clone size in some rows; elsewhere it reads once, few, many or a size class.

clone_size: NA; j_call: TRBJ1-4; d_call: TRBD1; v_call: TRBV7-9; cdr3_nt: TGTGCCAGCAGCTTCTTCGGACAGGGTAATGAAAAACTGTTTTTT; cdr3_aa: CASSFFGQGNEKLFF
clone_size: NA; j_call: TRBJ2-7; d_call: NA; v_call: TRBV28; cdr3_nt: TGTGCCAGCAGCTCTCCCCCCGGGACTGGATACTACGAGCAGTACTTC; cdr3_aa: CASSSPPGTGYYEQYF
clone_size: NA; j_call: TRBJ2-1; d_call: NA; v_call: TRBV24-1; cdr3_nt: TGTGCCACCGGACTGGAACGCCATGAGCAGTTCTTC; cdr3_aa: CATGLERHEQFF
clone_size: few; j_call: TRBJ1-6; d_call: TRBD1; v_call: TRBV7-2; cdr3_nt: TGTGCCAGCAGCTTATCCGGGACAGATATTTCACCCCTCCACTTT; cdr3_aa: CASSLSGTDISPLHF
clone_size: NA; j_call: TRBJ2-7; d_call: NA; v_call: TRBV7-3; cdr3_nt: TGTGCCAGCAGCCCGGTCGTGGGACCCGAATGGGAGCAGTACTTC; cdr3_aa: CASSPVVGPEWEQYF
clone_size: few; j_call: TRBJ2-7; d_call: NA; v_call: TRBV20-1; cdr3_nt: TGCAGTGCTAGAAAGGGGGGCTCTAGCGGCGAGCAGTACTTC; cdr3_aa: CSARKGGSSGEQYF
clone_size: NA; j_call: TRBJ2-1; d_call: NA; v_call: TRBV2; cdr3_nt: TGTGCCAGCTCCGGGACTTCCTGGATGAATGAGCAGTTCTTC; cdr3_aa: CASSGTSWMNEQFF
clone_size: NA; j_call: TRBJ2-3; d_call: NA; v_call: TRBV15; cdr3_nt: TGTGCCACCAGCAGAGGTTGGGGCCCCAGCACAGATACGCAGTATTTT; cdr3_aa: CATSRGWGPSTDTQYF
clone_size: NA; j_call: TRBJ2-2; d_call: NA; v_call: TRBV3-1; cdr3_nt: TGTGCCAGCAGCCAAGACCCCGGGGAGCTGTTTTTT; cdr3_aa: CASSQDPGELFF
clone_size: NA; j_call: TRBJ2-1; d_call: NA; v_call: TRBV4-2; cdr3_nt: TGTGCCAGCAGCCAAGATACCAATGAGCAGTTCTTC; cdr3_aa: CASSQDTNEQFF
clone_size: few; j_call: TRBJ1-3; d_call: NA; v_call: TRBV18; cdr3_nt: TGTGCCAGCTCACCACGTGGACAGTTAGGAAACACCATATATTTT; cdr3_aa: CASSPRGQLGNTIYF
clone_size: few; j_call: TRBJ2-7; d_call: TRBD2; v_call: TRBV4-3; cdr3_nt: TGCGCCAGCAGCCTAAGTCTAGCGGGTGACGACTACGAGCAGTACTTC; cdr3_aa: CASSLSLAGDDYEQYF
clone_size: NA; j_call: TRBJ1-1; d_call: NA; v_call: TRBV29-1; cdr3_nt: TGCAGCGCCACCCTTAACACTGAAGCTTTCTTT; cdr3_aa: CSATLNTEAFF
clone_size: NA; j_call: TRBJ1-5; d_call: NA; v_call: TRBV6-1; cdr3_nt: TGTGCCTGCATGAGACAGACTGATCAGCCCCAGCATTTT; cdr3_aa: CACMRQTDQPQHF
clone_size: NA; j_call: TRBJ2-7; d_call: TRBD1; v_call: TRBV9; cdr3_nt: TGTGCCAGCAGCGTATCTGGGACAGGGGTCTACGAGCAGTACTTC; cdr3_aa: CASSVSGTGVYEQYF
clone_size: NA; j_call: TRBJ2-3; d_call: NA; v_call: TRBV5-1; cdr3_nt: TGCGCCAGCAGCTTGGGCAGTGGGATCGCAGATACGCAGTATTTT; cdr3_aa: CASSLGSGIADTQYF
clone_size: NA; j_call: TRBJ2-5; d_call: NA; v_call: TRBV19; cdr3_nt: TGTGCCAGTTCATGGGGGGGCCGAGAGACCCAGTACTTC; cdr3_aa: CASSWGGRETQYF
clone_size: few; j_call: TRBJ2-3; d_call: NA; v_call: TRBV12-3/TRBV12-4; cdr3_nt: TGTGCCAGCAGTTTCGCCGGGGCCACAGATACGCAGTATTTT; cdr3_aa: CASSFAGATDTQYF
clone_size: NA; j_call: TRBJ2-5; d_call: TRBD2; v_call: TRBV20-1; cdr3_nt: TGCAGTGCCCCTAACCCCGGACTAGCGGGAGAAGAGACCCAGTACTTC; cdr3_aa: CSAPNPGLAGEETQYF
clone_size: NA; j_call: TRBJ1-2; d_call: NA; v_call: TRBV7-9; cdr3_nt: TGTGCCAGCAGCTTAAGACAGGCGGAATTTGGCTACACCTTC; cdr3_aa: CASSLRQAEFGYTF
clone_size: NA; j_call: TRBJ1-2; d_call: TRBD1; v_call: TRBV7-8; cdr3_nt: TGTGCCAGCAGCTTAGCCACAGGGGCGCCTGGCTACACCTTC; cdr3_aa: CASSLATGAPGYTF
clone_size: NA; j_call: TRBJ1-3; d_call: NA; v_call: TRBV7-2; cdr3_nt: TGTGCCAGCAGCTTCTACACCTCTGGAAACACCATATATTTT; cdr3_aa: CASSFYTSGNTIYF
clone_size: NA; j_call: TRBJ2-7; d_call: NA; v_call: TRBV6-5; cdr3_nt: TGTGCCACCAGACCGGGTCCCAGCTCCTACAATGAGCAGTACTTC; cdr3_aa: CATRPGPSSYNEQYF
clone_size: many; j_call: TRBJ2-3; d_call: NA; v_call: TRBV20-1; cdr3_nt: TGCAGTGCTAGAAGGGGGGAAGATACGCAGTATTTT; cdr3_aa: CSARRGEDTQYF
clone_size: NA; j_call: TRBJ2-7; d_call: NA; v_call: TRBV6-5; cdr3_nt: TGTGCCAGCTCCTGGCACGGCAGCTACACCTCCTACGAGCAGTACTTC; cdr3_aa: CASSWHGSYTSYEQYF
clone_size: few; j_call: TRBJ2-1; d_call: TRBD2; v_call: TRBV6-2/TRBV6-3; cdr3_nt: TGTGCCAGCAGCCGTACTAGCGGGAGAGGATACAATGAGCAGTTCTTC; cdr3_aa: CASSRTSGRGYNEQFF
clone_size: many; j_call: TRBJ2-1; d_call: TRBD2; v_call: TRBV5-1; cdr3_nt: TGCGCCAGCAGCCCCCTTACTAGCGGGGGGATGAATGAGCAGTTCTTC; cdr3_aa: CASSPLTSGGMNEQFF
clone_size: NA; j_call: TRBJ2-1; d_call: NA; v_call: TRBV9; cdr3_nt: TGTGCCAGCGCTGGGAGCGGTAATGAGCAGTTCTTC; cdr3_aa: CASAGSGNEQFF
clone_size: many; j_call: TRBJ2-3; d_call: NA; v_call: TRBV11-2; cdr3_nt: TGTGCCAGCAGCTCCTTCTCAGATACGCAGTATTTT; cdr3_aa: CASSSFSDTQYF
clone_size: many; j_call: TRBJ2-1; d_call: NA; v_call: TRBV2; cdr3_nt: TGTGCCAGCAGAAAAATATTTACGGGGCAGGTGAACAATGAGCAGTTCTTC; cdr3_aa: CASRKIFTGQVNNEQFF
clone_size: NA; j_call: TRBJ2-1; d_call: TRBD1; v_call: TRBV28; cdr3_nt: TGTGCCAGCAGTTACCATATTCAGGACAGGGGGAGATACAATGAGCAGTTCTTC; cdr3_aa: CASSYHIQDRGRYNEQFF
clone_size: few; j_call: TRBJ1-2; d_call: NA; v_call: TRBV6-1; cdr3_nt: TGTGCCAGCAGTGAAGCGGCAGGGACCTATGGCTACACCTTC; cdr3_aa: CASSEAAGTYGYTF
clone_size: NA; j_call: TRBJ1-2; d_call: NA; v_call: TRBV28; cdr3_nt: TGTGCCAGCAGTCCAACAAACCCAGTCTATGGCTACACCTTC; cdr3_aa: CASSPTNPVYGYTF
clone_size: NA; j_call: TRBJ2-3; d_call: NA; v_call: TRBV4-2; cdr3_nt: TGTGCCAGCAGCCCCCCTTCGGCGGGCGTCGGGGATACGCAGTATTTT; cdr3_aa: CASSPPSAGVGDTQYF
clone_size: few; j_call: TRBJ2-1; d_call: NA; v_call: TRBV20-1; cdr3_nt: TGCAGTGCTAGAGATGGGACATCGAAGCAGTTCTTC; cdr3_aa: CSARDGTSKQFF